The rows below give T cell receptor beta chains drawn from one sample of a study of cytomegalovirus exposure and HLA in healthy donors. The assay was immunoSEQ multiplex PCR, and TCRdb's table has in-frame clones only and misses some. The sample table includes 150,000 to 200,000 clones. The source material was PBMCs. Receptors were obtained from a man aged 25 to 45 in good health and CMV-seronegative. The CDR3 runs from the conserved cysteine through the conserved F or W. The order of the fields is D gene, J gene, V gene, CDR3 DNA, CDR3 protein. The D gene is left open where the match is weak.

d_call: TRBD1
j_call: TRBJ1-2
v_call: TRBV5-3
cdr3_nt: TGTGCCAGAACAGGGGGAGGATATCAAGGATATGTGGATAACTATGGCTACACCTTC
cdr3_aa: CARTGGGYQGYVDNYGYTF

d_call: TRBD2
j_call: TRBJ2-4
v_call: TRBV13
cdr3_nt: TGTGCCAGCAGCTTACTAGCGGGGCTAGCCAAAAACATTCAGTACTTC
cdr3_aa: CASSLLAGLAKNIQYF

d_call: NA
j_call: TRBJ1-5
v_call: TRBV11-2
cdr3_nt: TGTGCCAGCAGCTTAGCGGTGGGGCTACATCAGCCCCAGCATTTT
cdr3_aa: CASSLAVGLHQPQHF

d_call: TRBD1
j_call: TRBJ2-7
v_call: TRBV12-5
cdr3_nt: TGTGCTAGTGGTTGGGGACAGGGGGCGAGTGAGCAGTACTTC
cdr3_aa: CASGWGQGASEQYF

d_call: TRBD2
j_call: TRBJ2-2
v_call: TRBV30
cdr3_nt: TGTGCCTGGATCGGGAGGGCCAACACCGGGGAGCTGTTTTTT
cdr3_aa: CAWIGRANTGELFF

d_call: TRBD1
j_call: TRBJ1-1
v_call: TRBV18
cdr3_nt: TGTGCCAGCTCACCAGGACAGGACACTGAAGCTTTCTTT
cdr3_aa: CASSPGQDTEAFF

d_call: NA
j_call: TRBJ1-5
v_call: TRBV28
cdr3_nt: TGTGCCAGTTTCCAGTATAGCAATCAGCCCCAGCATTTT
cdr3_aa: CASFQYSNQPQHF

d_call: NA
j_call: TRBJ1-1
v_call: TRBV28
cdr3_nt: TGTGCCAGCAGCCGTTCAGGGGTCGCGAACACTGAAGCTTTCTTT
cdr3_aa: CASSRSGVANTEAFF

d_call: NA
j_call: TRBJ1-1
v_call: TRBV4-1
cdr3_nt: TGCGCCAGCAGCGTTACAGGGAGCGCGGACACTGAAGCTTTCTTT
cdr3_aa: CASSVTGSADTEAFF

d_call: TRBD1
j_call: TRBJ2-7
v_call: TRBV12-5
cdr3_nt: TGTGATCTGCCCGGACAGGCTAAACAAAACTACGAGCAGTACTTC
cdr3_aa: CDLPGQAKQNYEQYF

d_call: NA
j_call: TRBJ2-7
v_call: TRBV27
cdr3_nt: TGTGCCACCCCTCGTCCCCGGGGCCAGGAGGGGTACTTC
cdr3_aa: CATPRPRGQEGYF

d_call: NA
j_call: TRBJ1-5
v_call: TRBV10-1
cdr3_nt: TGCGCCAGCCCAAGGCCGACACCGAATCAGCCCCAGCATTTT
cdr3_aa: CASPRPTPNQPQHF

d_call: TRBD2
j_call: TRBJ2-1
v_call: TRBV11-2
cdr3_nt: TGTGCCAGCAGCTCTGGACTAGCGAGTGATCCGTTCTTC
cdr3_aa: CASSSGLASDPFF

d_call: NA
j_call: TRBJ2-7
v_call: TRBV7-2
cdr3_nt: TGTGCCAGCAGCATTGGGAGTGGGTACGAGCAGTACTTC
cdr3_aa: CASSIGSGYEQYF

d_call: NA
j_call: TRBJ2-7
v_call: TRBV5-1
cdr3_nt: TGCGCCAGCTCGCTCAGGGACGGGGGCTACGAGCAGTACTTC
cdr3_aa: CASSLRDGGYEQYF

d_call: TRBD1
j_call: TRBJ2-2
v_call: TRBV28
cdr3_nt: TGTGCCAGCAGCCTGACTCGGGACAGGGGTAGCGGGGAGCTGTTTTTT
cdr3_aa: CASSLTRDRGSGELFF

d_call: NA
j_call: TRBJ2-7
v_call: TRBV19
cdr3_nt: TGTGCCACCCGCGACGCGGGGACCTACGAGCAGTACTTC
cdr3_aa: CATRDAGTYEQYF

d_call: NA
j_call: TRBJ1-4
v_call: TRBV27
cdr3_nt: TGTGCCAGCAGTTTATCTGGAGGGTTCGTAGGAAAACTGTTTTTT
cdr3_aa: CASSLSGGFVGKLFF

d_call: TRBD2
j_call: TRBJ2-2
v_call: TRBV7-3
cdr3_nt: TGTGCCAGCAGCAAGGGACTAGCGGGCACCGGGGAGCTGTTTTTT
cdr3_aa: CASSKGLAGTGELFF

d_call: NA
j_call: TRBJ1-1
v_call: TRBV7-9
cdr3_nt: TGTGCCAGCAGCCCTACGGGGATGAACACTGAAGCTTTCTTT
cdr3_aa: CASSPTGMNTEAFF

d_call: TRBD1
j_call: TRBJ2-7
v_call: TRBV29-1
cdr3_nt: TGCAGCGTTGACGGGGACAGTGGCGAGCAGTACTTC
cdr3_aa: CSVDGDSGEQYF

d_call: NA
j_call: TRBJ2-7
v_call: TRBV10-3
cdr3_nt: TGTGCCATCAGTGAGTCGAGGGTGGCCTACGAGCAGTACTTC
cdr3_aa: CAISESRVAYEQYF

d_call: NA
j_call: TRBJ1-5
v_call: TRBV2
cdr3_nt: TGTGCCAGCAGTTCCGAGGGCAATCAGCCCCAGCATTTT
cdr3_aa: CASSSEGNQPQHF

d_call: TRBD1
j_call: TRBJ2-7
v_call: TRBV6-6
cdr3_nt: TGTGCCAGCAAACCGGGACAGAACCTCTACGAGCAGTACTTC
cdr3_aa: CASKPGQNLYEQYF

d_call: NA
j_call: TRBJ2-7
v_call: TRBV11-3
cdr3_nt: TGTGCCAGCAGCTTAGATTATGGCGGATCCTACGAGCAGTACTTC
cdr3_aa: CASSLDYGGSYEQYF

d_call: NA
j_call: TRBJ1-1
v_call: TRBV5-1
cdr3_nt: TGCGCCAGCAGCTCCGGAGGGGCTGAAGCTTTCTTT
cdr3_aa: CASSSGGAEAFF

d_call: TRBD2
j_call: TRBJ2-1
v_call: TRBV15
cdr3_nt: TGTGCCACCAGCAGAGAAGGCGGGAGGGCCGACAATGAGCAGTTCTTC
cdr3_aa: CATSREGGRADNEQFF

d_call: NA
j_call: TRBJ1-1
v_call: TRBV6-1
cdr3_nt: TGTGCCAGCAGTGTGGTGGACAGCCTGGACACTGAAGCTTTCTTT
cdr3_aa: CASSVVDSLDTEAFF

d_call: NA
j_call: TRBJ2-3
v_call: TRBV5-1
cdr3_nt: TGCGCCAGCAGCTTGCAGTGGAGGGCCCCAGATACGCAGTATTTT
cdr3_aa: CASSLQWRAPDTQYF

d_call: TRBD2
j_call: TRBJ2-1
v_call: TRBV18
cdr3_nt: TGTGCCAGCTCACCTGAGCGGGGTCACAATGAGCAGTTCTTC
cdr3_aa: CASSPERGHNEQFF

d_call: TRBD1
j_call: TRBJ2-5
v_call: TRBV7-2
cdr3_nt: TGTGCCAGCAGCCGGGGACAGGGGGCTCTAGAGACCCAGTACTTC
cdr3_aa: CASSRGQGALETQYF

d_call: NA
j_call: TRBJ2-3
v_call: TRBV9
cdr3_nt: TGTGCCAGCAGCGTAGGTTCGGCGGGAGATACGCAGTATTTT
cdr3_aa: CASSVGSAGDTQYF